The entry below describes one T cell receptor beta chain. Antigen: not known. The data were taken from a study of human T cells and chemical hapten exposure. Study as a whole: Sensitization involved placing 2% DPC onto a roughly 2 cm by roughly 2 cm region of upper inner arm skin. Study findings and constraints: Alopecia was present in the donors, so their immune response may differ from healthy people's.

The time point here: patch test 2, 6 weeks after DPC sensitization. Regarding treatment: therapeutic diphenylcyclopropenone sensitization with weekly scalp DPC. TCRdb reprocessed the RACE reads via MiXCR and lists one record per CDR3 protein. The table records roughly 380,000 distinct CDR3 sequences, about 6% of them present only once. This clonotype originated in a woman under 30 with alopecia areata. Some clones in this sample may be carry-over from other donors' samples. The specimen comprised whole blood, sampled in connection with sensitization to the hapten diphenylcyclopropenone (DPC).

The CDR3 loop reads CASSLTGTNYNEQFF. The CDR3 DNA reads as TGTGCCAGCAGTTTAACCGGGACTAACTACAATGAGCAGTTCTTC. The V gene is TRBV12-3 or TRBV12-4, the J gene TRBJ2-1, with 7 bases lining up with TRBD2. CDR3 size: 15 residues. With V trimmed by 2 bases and J by 3 bases, 4 bases remained unmatched.